Shown below are 5 T cell receptor beta chains from a single sample sequenced in a study of human T cells and chemical hapten exposure (dated by TCRdb to the early 2020s). The time point tag for this specimen amounts to: pre-sensitization, week 0. This specimen's treatment or condition label, per the study, means: therapeutic diphenylcyclopropenone sensitization with weekly scalp DPC. Library prep was done by RACE. This sample was sequenced with a NextSeq 500. TCRdb trimmed the raw reads at Q25, called clones with MiXCR and kept productive beta chains. Each entry merges the rows of one CDR3 protein and shows their most common DNA and genes. For this sample the table gives 85,000 to 120,000 distinct CDR3 sequences, of which around 12% were detected only once. Clones ranked in the top ten supply around 1.7% of the sample. The sample consisted of whole blood, taken in connection with sensitization to the hapten diphenylcyclopropenone (DPC). These receptors all come from a woman aged 50 to 60 with alopecia areata. Some clones in this sample may be carry-over from other donors' samples.

The J gene is TRBJ2-5, the V gene TRBV7-8, with 7 bases that match TRBD1. V was pared by 7 bases and J by 5 bases, with 7 bases of the junction left unmatched. This CDR3 has 13 amino acids. CDR1 is SGHVS and CDR2 is FQNEAQ in the germline V gene. The chain's CDR3 is CASTEDRPETQYF. CDR3 nucleotides: TGTGCCAGCACCGAGGACAGGCCGGAGACCCAGTACTTC.

The table lists this clonotype with a few counts. The chain is built from TRBV13 and TRBJ1-1; D not certain. Germline loops: CDR1 PRHDT, CDR2 FYEKMQ (reference sequence). CDR3 length equals 15 residues. With 2 bases removed from V and 4 bases from J, the gap between germline ends came to 14 bases. CDR3 residues: CASSLILGASTEAFF. The CDR3 coding sequence is TGTGCCAGCAGCTTAATTCTGGGCGCCAGCACTGAAGCTTTCTTT.

The DNA of the CDR3 is TGTGCCAGCAGTTACTCATGGACAGGGGACACTGAAGCTTTCTTT. Encoded protein: CASSYSWTGDTEAFF. The chain links TRBV6-5 to TRBJ1-1; 9 bases align to TRBD1. Per germline, CDR1 MNHEY and CDR2 SVGAGI. The length of the CDR3 is 15 residues. V was clipped by 0 bases and J by 3 bases; unmatched bases: 2.

This chain's CDR3 is CSASPWSSYNEQFF. For the CDR3, the DNA is TGCAGTGCTAGCCCCTGGAGCTCCTACAATGAGCAGTTCTTC. The rearrangement joins TRBV20-1 to TRBJ2-1; no clear D. Germline V lookup: CDR1 DFQATT, CDR2 SNEGSKA (reference sequence). The CDR3 has 14 amino acids. Trimming stripped 3 bases from V and 0 bases from J, with 9 bases between.

This clonotype has a handful of counts. The rearrangement links TRBV6-2 or TRBV6-3 to TRBJ1-5; D unclear. CDR3 length: 18 amino acids. Germline V gene lookup returns CDR1 MNHEY and CDR2 SVGEGT. Trimming cost V 0 bases and J 0 bases, with 15 bases left between them. The CDR3 DNA sequence: TGTGCCAGCAGTTACTCGTCGGGCAGACTGTATAGCAATCAGCCCCAGCATTTT. This codes for CASSYSSGRLYSNQPQHF.